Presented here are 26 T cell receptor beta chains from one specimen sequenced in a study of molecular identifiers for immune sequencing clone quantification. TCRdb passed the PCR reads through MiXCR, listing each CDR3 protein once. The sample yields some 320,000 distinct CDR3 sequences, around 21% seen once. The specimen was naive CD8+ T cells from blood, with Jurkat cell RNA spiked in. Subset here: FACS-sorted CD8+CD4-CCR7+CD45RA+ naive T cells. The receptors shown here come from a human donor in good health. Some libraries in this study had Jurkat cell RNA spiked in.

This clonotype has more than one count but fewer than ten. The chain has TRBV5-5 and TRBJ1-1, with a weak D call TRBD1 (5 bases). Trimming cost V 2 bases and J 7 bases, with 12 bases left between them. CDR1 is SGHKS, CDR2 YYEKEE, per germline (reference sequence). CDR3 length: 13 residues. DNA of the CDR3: TGTGCCAGCAGCTTTAGTAGGGACCTTGAAGCTTTCTTT. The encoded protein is CASSFSRDLEAFF.

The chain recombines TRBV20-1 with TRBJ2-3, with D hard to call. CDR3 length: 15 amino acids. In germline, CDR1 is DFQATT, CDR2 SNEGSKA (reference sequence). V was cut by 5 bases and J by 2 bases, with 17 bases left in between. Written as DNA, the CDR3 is TGCAGTGCTTTTTGGGCTACCACCGACACAGATACGCAGTATTTT. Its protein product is CSAFWATTDTDTQYF.

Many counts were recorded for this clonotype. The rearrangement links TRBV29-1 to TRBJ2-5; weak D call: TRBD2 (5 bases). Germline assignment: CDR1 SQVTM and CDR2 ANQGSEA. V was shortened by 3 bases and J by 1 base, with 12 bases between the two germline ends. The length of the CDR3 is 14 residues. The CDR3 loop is CSVDIGSGQETQYF. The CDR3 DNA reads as TGCAGCGTTGATATAGGGAGTGGCCAAGAGACCCAGTACTTC. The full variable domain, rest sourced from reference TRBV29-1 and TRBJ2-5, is SAVISQKPSRDICQRGTSLTIQCQVDSQVTMMFWYRQQPGQSLTLIATANQGSEATYESGFVIDKFPISRPNLTFSTLTVSNMSPEDSSIYLCSVDIGSGQETQYFGPGTRLLVL.

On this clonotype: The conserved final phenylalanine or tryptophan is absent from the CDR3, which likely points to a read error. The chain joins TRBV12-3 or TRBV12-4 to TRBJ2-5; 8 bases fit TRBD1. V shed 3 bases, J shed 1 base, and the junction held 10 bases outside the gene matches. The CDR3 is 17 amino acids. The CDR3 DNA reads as TGTGCCAGCAGTTTGACCAGGGGGCGCGTAGCCCAAGAGACCCAGTACTCC. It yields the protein CASSLTRGRVAQETQYS.

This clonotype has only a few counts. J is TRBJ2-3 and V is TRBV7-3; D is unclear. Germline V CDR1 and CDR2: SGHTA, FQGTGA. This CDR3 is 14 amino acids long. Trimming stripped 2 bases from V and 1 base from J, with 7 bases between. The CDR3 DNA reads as TGTGCCAGCAGCTTAGCGGATGGCACAGATACGCAGTATTTT. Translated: CASSLADGTDTQYF. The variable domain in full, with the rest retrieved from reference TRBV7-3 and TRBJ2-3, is GAGVSQTPSNKVTEKGKYVELRCDPISGHTALYWYRQSLGQGPEFLIYFQGTGAADDSGLPNDRFFAVRPEGSVSTLKIQRTERGDSAVYLCASSLADGTDTQYFGPGTRLTVL.

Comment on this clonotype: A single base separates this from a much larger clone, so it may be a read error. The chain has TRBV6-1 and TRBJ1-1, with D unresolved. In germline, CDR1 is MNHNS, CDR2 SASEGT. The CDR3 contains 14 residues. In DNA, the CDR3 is TGTGCCGGCAGTGAAAGTTTCCGGGCCACTGAAGCTTTCTTT. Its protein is CAGSESFRATEAFF.

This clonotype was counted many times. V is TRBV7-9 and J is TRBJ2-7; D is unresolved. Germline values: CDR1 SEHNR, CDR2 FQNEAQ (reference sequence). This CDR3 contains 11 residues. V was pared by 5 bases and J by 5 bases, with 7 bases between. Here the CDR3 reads CASSRTHEQYF. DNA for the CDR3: TGTGCCAGCAGCCGCACACACGAGCAGTACTTC.

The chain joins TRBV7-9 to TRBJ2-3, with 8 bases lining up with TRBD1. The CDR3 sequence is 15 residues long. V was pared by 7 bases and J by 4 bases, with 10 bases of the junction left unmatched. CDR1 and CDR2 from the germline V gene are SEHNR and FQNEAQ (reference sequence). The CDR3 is CASNSGQGLADTQYF. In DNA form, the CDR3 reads TGTGCCAGCAACTCAGGACAGGGCCTCGCAGATACGCAGTATTTT.

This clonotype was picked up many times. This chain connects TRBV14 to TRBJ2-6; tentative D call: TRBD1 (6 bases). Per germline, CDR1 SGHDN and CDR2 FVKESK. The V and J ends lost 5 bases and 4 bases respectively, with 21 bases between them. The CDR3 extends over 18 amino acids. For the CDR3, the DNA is TGTGCCAGCAGCTACTCATGGGGGCAGACGACCGGGGCCAACGTCCTGACTTTC. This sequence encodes CASSYSWGQTTGANVLTF.

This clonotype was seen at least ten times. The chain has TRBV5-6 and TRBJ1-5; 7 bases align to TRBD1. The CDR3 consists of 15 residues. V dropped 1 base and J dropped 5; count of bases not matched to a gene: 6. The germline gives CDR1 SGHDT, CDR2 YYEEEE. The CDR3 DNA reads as TGTGCCAGCAGCTTGCAGGACAGGATAGATCAGCCCCAGCATTTT. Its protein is CASSLQDRIDQPQHF.

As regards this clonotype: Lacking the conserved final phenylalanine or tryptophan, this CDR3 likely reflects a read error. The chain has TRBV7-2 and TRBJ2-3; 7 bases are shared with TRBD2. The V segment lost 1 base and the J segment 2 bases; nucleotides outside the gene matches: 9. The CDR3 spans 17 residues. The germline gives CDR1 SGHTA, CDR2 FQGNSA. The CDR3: CASSLGASGWYTDTQYS. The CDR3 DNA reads TGTGCCAGCAGCTTAGGTGCTAGCGGATGGTACACAGATACGCAGTATTCT.

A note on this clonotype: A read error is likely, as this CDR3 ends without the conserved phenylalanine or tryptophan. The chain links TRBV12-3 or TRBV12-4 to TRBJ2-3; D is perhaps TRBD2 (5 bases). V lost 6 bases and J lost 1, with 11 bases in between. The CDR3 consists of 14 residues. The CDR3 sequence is CASREMGGTDTQYS. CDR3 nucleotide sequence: TGTGCCAGCAGGGAGATGGGAGGCACAGATACGCAGTATTCT.

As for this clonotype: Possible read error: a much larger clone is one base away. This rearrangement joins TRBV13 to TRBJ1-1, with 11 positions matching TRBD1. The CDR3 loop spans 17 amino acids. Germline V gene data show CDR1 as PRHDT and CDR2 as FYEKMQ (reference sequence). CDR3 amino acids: CAGSPSDRGLDFTEAFF. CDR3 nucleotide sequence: TGTGCCGGCAGCCCATCGGACAGGGGGCTTGATTTCACTGAAGCTTTCTTT.

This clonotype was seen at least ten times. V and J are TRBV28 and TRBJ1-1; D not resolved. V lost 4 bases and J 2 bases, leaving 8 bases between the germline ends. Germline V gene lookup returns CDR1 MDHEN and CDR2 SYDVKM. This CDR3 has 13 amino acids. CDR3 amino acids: CASSSRLNTEAFF. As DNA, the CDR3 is TGTGCCAGCAGTTCTAGGCTCAACACTGAAGCTTTCTTT.

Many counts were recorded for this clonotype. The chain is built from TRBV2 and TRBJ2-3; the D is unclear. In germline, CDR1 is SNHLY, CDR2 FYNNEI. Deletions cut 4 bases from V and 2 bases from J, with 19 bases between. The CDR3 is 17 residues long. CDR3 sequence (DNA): TGTGCCAGCAGTGTATTAACGGCGGAACAGCCCACAGATACGCAGTATTTT. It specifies CASSVLTAEQPTDTQYF.

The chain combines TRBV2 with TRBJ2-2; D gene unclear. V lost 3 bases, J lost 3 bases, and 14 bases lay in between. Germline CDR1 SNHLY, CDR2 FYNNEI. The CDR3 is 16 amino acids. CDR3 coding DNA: TGTGCCAGCAGTGAGTTCCGGACCTATGACACCGGGGAGCTGTTTTTT. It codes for CASSEFRTYDTGELFF. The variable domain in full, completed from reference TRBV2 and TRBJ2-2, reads EPEVTQTPSHQVTQMGQEVILRCVPISNHLYFYWYRQILGQKVEFLVSFYNNEISEKSEIFDDQFSVERPDGSNFTLKIRSTKLEDSAMYFCASSEFRTYDTGELFFGEGSRLTVL.

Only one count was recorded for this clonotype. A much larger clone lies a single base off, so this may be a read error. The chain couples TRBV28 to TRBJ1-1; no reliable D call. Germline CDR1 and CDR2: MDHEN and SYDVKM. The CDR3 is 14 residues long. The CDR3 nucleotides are TGTGCCAGCAGTTTAAATGTACTGAACACTGAAACTTTCTTT. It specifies CASSLNVLNTETFF.

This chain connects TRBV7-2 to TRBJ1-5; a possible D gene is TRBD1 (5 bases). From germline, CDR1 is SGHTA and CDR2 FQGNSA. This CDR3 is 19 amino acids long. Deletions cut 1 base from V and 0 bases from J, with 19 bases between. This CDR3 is CASSLGTLRVGSSNQPQHF. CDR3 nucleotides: TGTGCCAGCAGCTTAGGGACCCTCAGGGTAGGTTCTAGCAATCAGCCCCAGCATTTT.

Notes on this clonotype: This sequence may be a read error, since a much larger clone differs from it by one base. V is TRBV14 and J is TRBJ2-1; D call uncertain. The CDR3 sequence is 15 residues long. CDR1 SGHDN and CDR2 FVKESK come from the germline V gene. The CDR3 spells CASSQGRIRGVERFF. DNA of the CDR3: TGTGCCAGCAGCCAAGGACGTATAAGAGGAGTCGAGCGGTTCTTC.

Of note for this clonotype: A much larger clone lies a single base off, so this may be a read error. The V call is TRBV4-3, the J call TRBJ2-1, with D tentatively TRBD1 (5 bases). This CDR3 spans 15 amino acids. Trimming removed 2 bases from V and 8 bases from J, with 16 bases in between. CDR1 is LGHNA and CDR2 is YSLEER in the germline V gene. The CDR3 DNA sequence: TGCGCCAGCAGCCAAACGTCGGGCAGGGTCGATGAGCAGTTCTTC. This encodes CASSQTSGRVDEQFF.

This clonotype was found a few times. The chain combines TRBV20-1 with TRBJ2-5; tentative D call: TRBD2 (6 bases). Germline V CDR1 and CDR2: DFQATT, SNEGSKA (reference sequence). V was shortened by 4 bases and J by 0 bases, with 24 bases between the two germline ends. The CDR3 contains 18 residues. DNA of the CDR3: TGCAGTGCTATCCAACCGGGGGAATCAGCTACTTACCAAGAGACCCAGTACTTC. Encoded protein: CSAIQPGESATYQETQYF.

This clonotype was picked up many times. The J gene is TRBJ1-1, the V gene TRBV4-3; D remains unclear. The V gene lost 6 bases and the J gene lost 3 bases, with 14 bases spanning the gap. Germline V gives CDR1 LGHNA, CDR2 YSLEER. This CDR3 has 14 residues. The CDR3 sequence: CASRTAAGYTEAFF. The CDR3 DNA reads TGCGCCAGCAGAACTGCCGCGGGGTACACTGAAGCTTTCTTT.

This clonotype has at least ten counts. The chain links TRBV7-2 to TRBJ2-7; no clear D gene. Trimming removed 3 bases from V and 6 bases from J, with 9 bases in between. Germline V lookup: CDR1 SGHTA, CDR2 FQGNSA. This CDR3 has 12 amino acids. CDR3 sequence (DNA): TGTGCCAGCAGCTTTGGGCCACTCGAGCAGTACTTC. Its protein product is CASSFGPLEQYF.

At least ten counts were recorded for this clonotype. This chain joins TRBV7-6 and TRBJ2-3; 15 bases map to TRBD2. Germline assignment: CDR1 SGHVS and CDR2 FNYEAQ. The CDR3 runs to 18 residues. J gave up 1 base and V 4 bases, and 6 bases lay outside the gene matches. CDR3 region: CASSWTSGGGYGTDTQYF. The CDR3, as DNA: TGTGCCAGCAGCTGGACTAGCGGGGGGGGTTATGGCACAGATACGCAGTATTTT.

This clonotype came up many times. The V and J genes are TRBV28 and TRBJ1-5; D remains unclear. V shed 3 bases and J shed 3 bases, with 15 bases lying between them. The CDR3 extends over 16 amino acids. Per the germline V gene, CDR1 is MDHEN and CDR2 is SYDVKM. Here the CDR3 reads CASSFALPGYNQPQHF. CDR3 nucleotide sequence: TGTGCCAGCAGTTTTGCTCTCCCCGGATACAATCAGCCCCAGCATTTT.

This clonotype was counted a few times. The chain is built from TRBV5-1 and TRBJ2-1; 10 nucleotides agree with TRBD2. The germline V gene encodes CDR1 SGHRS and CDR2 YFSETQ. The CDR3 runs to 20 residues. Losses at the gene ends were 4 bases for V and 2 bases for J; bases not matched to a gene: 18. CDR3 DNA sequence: TGCGCCAGCAGCCCCTGGGGTAGCGGGGGGCCCGGGACTCCCTACAATGAGCAGTTCTTC. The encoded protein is CASSPWGSGGPGTPYNEQFF.